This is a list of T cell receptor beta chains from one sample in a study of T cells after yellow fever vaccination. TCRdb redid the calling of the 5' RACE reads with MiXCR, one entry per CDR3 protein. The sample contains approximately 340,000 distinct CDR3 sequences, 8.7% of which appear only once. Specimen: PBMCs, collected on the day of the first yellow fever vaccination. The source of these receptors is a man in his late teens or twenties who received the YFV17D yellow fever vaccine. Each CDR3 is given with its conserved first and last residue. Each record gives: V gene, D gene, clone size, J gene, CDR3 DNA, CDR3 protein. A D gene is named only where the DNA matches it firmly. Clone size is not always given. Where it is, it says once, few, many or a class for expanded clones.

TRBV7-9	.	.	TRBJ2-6	TGTGCCAGCAGCTTGCAGGGGCAGACCTCTGGGGCCAACGTCCTGACTTTC	CASSLQGQTSGANVLTF
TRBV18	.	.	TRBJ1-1	TGTGCCAGCGCAGGGTTCACGAACACTGAAGCTTTCTTT	CASAGFTNTEAFF
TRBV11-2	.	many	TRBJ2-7	TGTGCCAGCAGCTTACTTGGCAGCTACGAGCAGTACTTC	CASSLLGSYEQYF
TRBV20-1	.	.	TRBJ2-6	TGCAGTGCCTCCCGGTCTGGGGCCAACGTCCTGACTTTC	CSASRSGANVLTF
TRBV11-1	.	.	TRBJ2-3	TGTGCCAGCAGCCCAGTCTCGGGTGCTGGCGGAGATACGCAGTATTTT	CASSPVSGAGGDTQYF
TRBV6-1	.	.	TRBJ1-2	TGTGCCAGCAGATCCCCGGAAAACTATGGCTACACCTTC	CASRSPENYGYTF
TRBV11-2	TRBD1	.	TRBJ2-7	TGTGCCAGCAGCCCGGGACAGGGGACTTTCTACGAGCAGTACTTC	CASSPGQGTFYEQYF
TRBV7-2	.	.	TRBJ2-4	TGTGCCAGCAGCTTAGACTCAGGCTCGGACATTCAGTACTTC	CASSLDSGSDIQYF
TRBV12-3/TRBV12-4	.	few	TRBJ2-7	TGTGCCAGCAGTCTGATACTCCGGGAGCAGTACTTC	CASSLILREQYF
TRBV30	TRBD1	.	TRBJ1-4	TGTGCCTGGAGTGCCAGGGGGCGAGTAGGTGAAAAACTGTTTTTT	CAWSARGRVGEKLFF
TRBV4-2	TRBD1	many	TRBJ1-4	TGTGCCAGCAGCCAGAAACAGGGGGCGAGTGAAAAACTGTTTTTT	CASSQKQGASEKLFF
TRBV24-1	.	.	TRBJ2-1	TGTGCCACCAGTGATTTTGGGCTAGCGGAGCAGTTCTTC	CATSDFGLAEQFF
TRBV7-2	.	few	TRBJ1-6	TGTGCCAGCAGCGCCGATACTAATTCACCCCTCCACTTT	CASSADTNSPLHF
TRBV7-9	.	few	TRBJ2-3	TGTGCCAGCAGCCCCCCCAGGGGGAGGTTGGGAGATACGCAGTATTTT	CASSPPRGRLGDTQYF
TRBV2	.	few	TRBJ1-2	TGTGCCAGCAGTGAAGTCCGGGTGGACAGCTATAACTATGGCTACACCTTC	CASSEVRVDSYNYGYTF
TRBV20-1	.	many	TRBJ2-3	TGCAGTGCTAGAGATAGAAAAGGGAAAACAGATACGCAGTATTTT	CSARDRKGKTDTQYF
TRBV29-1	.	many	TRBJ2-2	TGCAGCGTGGGACACCCGACCGGGGAGCTGTTTTTT	CSVGHPTGELFF
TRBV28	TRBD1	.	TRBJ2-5	TGTGCCAGCAGTCCTGGGGACAGCAAAGAAGAGACCCAGTACTTC	CASSPGDSKEETQYF
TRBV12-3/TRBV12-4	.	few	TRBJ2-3	TGTGCCAGCAGAAACTTGAAGGATACGCAGTATTTT	CASRNLKDTQYF
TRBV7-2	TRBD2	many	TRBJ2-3	TGTGCCAGCAGCTTAGTCGGGGGGAGGGCAGATACGCAGTATTTT	CASSLVGGRADTQYF
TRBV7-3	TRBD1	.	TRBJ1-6	TGTGCCAGCAGCGAGACAGGGGGTTCACCCCTCCACTTT	CASSETGGSPLHF
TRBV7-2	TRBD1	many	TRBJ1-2	TGTGCCAGCAGCCAGAGACAGGGACCGAGTGGCTACACCTTC	CASSQRQGPSGYTF
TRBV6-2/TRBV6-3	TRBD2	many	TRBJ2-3	TGTGCCAGCAGTTACGATATTCCAGGACTAGGACCATCCGATACGCAGTATTTT	CASSYDIPGLGPSDTQYF
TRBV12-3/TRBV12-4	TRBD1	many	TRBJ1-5	TGTGCCAGCGGTTCGACAGGGAACCAGCCCCAGCATTTT	CASGSTGNQPQHF
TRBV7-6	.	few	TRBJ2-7	TGTGCCAGCAGCCGGTTGACAGGAACCTACGAGCAGTACTTC	CASSRLTGTYEQYF
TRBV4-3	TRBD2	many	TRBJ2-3	TGCGCCAGCAGCCAAGAGGGGATAGCGGGGAAAATAACCACAGATACGCAGTATTTT	CASSQEGIAGKITTDTQYF
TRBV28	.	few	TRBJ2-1	TGTGCCAGCAGTTTACGGGGGTTCTACAATGAGCAGTTCTTC	CASSLRGFYNEQFF
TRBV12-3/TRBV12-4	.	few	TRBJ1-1	TGTGCCAGCAGCACCGGGATTCCTTACGCTGAAGCTTTCTTT	CASSTGIPYAEAFF
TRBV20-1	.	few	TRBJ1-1	TGCAGTGCCCAAGGACAGTTATTGAACACTGAAGCTTTCTTT	CSAQGQLLNTEAFF
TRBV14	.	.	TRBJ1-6	TGTGCCAGCAGCGAAAGTTCGGGCAATTCACCCCTCCACTTT	CASSESSGNSPLHF
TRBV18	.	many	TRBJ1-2	TGTGCCAGCTCAGAGGGACGGAGTGGAGGGCGCTATGGCTACACCTTC	CASSEGRSGGRYGYTF
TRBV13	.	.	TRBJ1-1	TGTGCCAGCAGCTCGCGGGGTTATGGGAACACTGAAGCTTTCTTT	CASSSRGYGNTEAFF
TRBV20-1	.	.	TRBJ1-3	TGCAGTGCTAAGCCGGGACACCGAAACACCATATATTTT	CSAKPGHRNTIYF
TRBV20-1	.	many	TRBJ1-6	TGCAGTGCTAGACCTGCAGGCTCCTATAATTCACCCCTCCACTTT	CSARPAGSYNSPLHF
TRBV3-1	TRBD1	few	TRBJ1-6	TGTGCCAGCAGCCGGACAGGGGTGGGTGTGGATTCACCCCTCCACTTT	CASSRTGVGVDSPLHF
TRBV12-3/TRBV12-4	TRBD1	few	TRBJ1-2	TGTGCCAGCAGTCTCCCAGGGGGTAACAGCTACACCTTC	CASSLPGGNSYTF
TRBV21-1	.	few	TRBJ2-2	TGTGCCAGCACGAATACAGGGAGGTCCGGGGAGCTGTTTTTT	CASTNTGRSGELFF
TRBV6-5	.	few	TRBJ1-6	TGTGCCAGCAGTTACCTACGGAGCTCCTATAATTCACCCCTCCACTTT	CASSYLRSSYNSPLHF
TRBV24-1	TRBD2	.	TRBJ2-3	TGTGCCACCAGTGATCCGTGGCGGGGGGCAGGTGCAGATACGCAGTATTTT	CATSDPWRGAGADTQYF
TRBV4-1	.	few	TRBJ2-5	TGCGCCAGCAGCCCCCAGGGGGGCCTGGGGGAGACCCAGTACTTC	CASSPQGGLGETQYF
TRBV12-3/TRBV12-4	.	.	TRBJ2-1	TGTGCCAGCAGTTTATCCCAGGGGTCGGCCGACAATGAGCAGTTCTTC	CASSLSQGSADNEQFF
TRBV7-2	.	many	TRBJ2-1	TGTGCCAGCAGCTTATCGGGGTTAGAGCAGTTCTTC	CASSLSGLEQFF
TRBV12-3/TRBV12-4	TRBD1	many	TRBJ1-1	TGTGCCAGCAGCCCGACAGGGAGGTACACTGAAGCTTTCTTT	CASSPTGRYTEAFF
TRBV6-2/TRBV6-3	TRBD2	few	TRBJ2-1	TGTGCCAGCACCAAGAGCGGGAAATACAATGAGCAGTTCTTC	CASTKSGKYNEQFF
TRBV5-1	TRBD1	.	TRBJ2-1	TGCGCCTGCAGCTTGGGGACAGGGGGAAATGAGCAGTTCTTC	CACSLGTGGNEQFF
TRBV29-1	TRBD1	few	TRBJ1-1	TGCAGCGCCTATGACAGGGTCATCTTCACTGAAGCTTTCTTT	CSAYDRVIFTEAFF
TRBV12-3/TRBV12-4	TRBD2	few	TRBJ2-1	TGTGCCAGCAGTCTAGCGGGGGGGGACGGTGAGCAGTTCTTC	CASSLAGGDGEQFF
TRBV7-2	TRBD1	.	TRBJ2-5	TGTGCCAGCAGCTCTAGGACAGGGGTTGTAGAGACCCAGTACTTC	CASSSRTGVVETQYF
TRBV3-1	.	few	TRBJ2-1	TGTGCCAGCAGCCAAGTCGCCGGGACGCCCTACAATGAGCAGTTCTTC	CASSQVAGTPYNEQFF
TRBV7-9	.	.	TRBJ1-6	TGTGCCAGCAGCTCAGGAGAGGGTAATTCACCCCTCCACTTT	CASSSGEGNSPLHF
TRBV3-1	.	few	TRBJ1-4	TGTGCCAGCAGCCCCGCGGGGGTTAGGGAAAAACTGTTTTTT	CASSPAGVREKLFF
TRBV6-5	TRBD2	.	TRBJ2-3	TGTGCCAGCAGTTTTTCCTTAGCGGGGGGACACCCCGCAGATACGCAGTATTTT	CASSFSLAGGHPADTQYF
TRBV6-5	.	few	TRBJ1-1	TGTGCCAGCAGTTACGACGCTATGGTCATGAACACTGAAGCTTTCTTT	CASSYDAMVMNTEAFF
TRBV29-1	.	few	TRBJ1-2	TGCAGCGCCTGGACAGTGGGCGACTATGGCTACACCTTC	CSAWTVGDYGYTF